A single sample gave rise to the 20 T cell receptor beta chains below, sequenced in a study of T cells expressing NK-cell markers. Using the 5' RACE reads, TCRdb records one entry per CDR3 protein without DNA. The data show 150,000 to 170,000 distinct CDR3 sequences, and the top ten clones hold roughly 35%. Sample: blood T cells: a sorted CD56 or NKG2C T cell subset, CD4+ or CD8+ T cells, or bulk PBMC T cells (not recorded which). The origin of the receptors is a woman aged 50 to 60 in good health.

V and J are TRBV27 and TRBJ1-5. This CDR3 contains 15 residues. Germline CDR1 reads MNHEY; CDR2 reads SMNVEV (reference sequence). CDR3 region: CASSLSRLGDQPQHF.

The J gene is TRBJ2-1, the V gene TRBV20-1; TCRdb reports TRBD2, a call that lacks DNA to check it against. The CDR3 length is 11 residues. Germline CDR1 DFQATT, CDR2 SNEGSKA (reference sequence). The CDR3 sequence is CSAWREGEQFF.

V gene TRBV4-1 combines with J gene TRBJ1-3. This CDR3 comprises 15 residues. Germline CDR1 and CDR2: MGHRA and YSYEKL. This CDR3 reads CASSHFLEGGNTIYF.

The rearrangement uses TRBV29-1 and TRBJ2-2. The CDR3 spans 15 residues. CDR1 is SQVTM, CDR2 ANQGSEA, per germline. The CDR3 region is CSVPFRHGNTGELFF.

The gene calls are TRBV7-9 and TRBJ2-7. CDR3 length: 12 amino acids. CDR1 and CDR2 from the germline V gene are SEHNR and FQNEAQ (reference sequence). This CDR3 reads CASSTQSYEQYF.

The CDR3 region is CATFSGTSGSEQFF. This rearrangement joins TRBV10-3 to TRBJ2-1; TCRdb selects TRBD2, and the lack of DNA leaves this call unchecked. From germline, CDR1 is ENHRY and CDR2 SYGVKD. There are 14 residues in the CDR3.

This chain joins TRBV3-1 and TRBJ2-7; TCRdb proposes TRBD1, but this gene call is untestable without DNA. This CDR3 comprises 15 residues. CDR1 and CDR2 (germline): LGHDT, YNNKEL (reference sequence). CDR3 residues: CASSPGAGGPYEQYF.

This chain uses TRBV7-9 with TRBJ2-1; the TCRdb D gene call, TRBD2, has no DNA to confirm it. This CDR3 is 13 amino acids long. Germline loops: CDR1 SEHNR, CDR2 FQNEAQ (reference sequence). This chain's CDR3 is CASSWLAGDEQFF.

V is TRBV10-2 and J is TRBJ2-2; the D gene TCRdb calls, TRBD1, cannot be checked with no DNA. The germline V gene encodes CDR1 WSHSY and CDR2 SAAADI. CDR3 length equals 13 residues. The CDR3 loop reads CASSAGGTGELFF.

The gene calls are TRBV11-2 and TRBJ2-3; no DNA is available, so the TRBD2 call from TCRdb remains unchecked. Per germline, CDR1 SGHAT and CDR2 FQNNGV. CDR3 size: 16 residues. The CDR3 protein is CASSFRGRGVADTQYF.

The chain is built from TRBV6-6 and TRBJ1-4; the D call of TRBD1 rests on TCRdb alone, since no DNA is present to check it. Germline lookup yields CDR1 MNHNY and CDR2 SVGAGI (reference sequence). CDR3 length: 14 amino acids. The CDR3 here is CASKPGQINEKLFF.

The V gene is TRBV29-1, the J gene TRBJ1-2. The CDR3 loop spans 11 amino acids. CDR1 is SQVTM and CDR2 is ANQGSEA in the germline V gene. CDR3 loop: CSAVDNYGYTF.

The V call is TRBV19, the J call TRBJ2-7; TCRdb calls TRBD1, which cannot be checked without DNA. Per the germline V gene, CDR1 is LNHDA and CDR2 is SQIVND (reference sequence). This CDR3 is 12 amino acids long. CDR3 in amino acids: CASTDRAYEQYF.

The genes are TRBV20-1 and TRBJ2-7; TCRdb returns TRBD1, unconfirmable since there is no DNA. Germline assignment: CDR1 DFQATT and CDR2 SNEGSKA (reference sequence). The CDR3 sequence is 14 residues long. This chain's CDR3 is CSAGGPGLSHEQYF.

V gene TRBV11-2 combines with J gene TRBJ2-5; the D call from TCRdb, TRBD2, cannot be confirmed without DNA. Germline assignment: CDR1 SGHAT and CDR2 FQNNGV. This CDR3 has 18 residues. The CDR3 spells CASSKRARLAGEQETQYF.

CDR3 in amino acids: CSVESGTSTDTQYF. The rearrangement joins TRBV29-1 to TRBJ2-3; TCRdb calls TRBD1, which cannot be checked without DNA. The CDR3 is made up of 14 amino acids. CDR1 and CDR2 from the germline V gene are SQVTM and ANQGSEA.

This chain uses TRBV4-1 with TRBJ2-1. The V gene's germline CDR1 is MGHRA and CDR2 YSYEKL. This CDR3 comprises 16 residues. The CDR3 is CASSQTRLGTYNEQFF.

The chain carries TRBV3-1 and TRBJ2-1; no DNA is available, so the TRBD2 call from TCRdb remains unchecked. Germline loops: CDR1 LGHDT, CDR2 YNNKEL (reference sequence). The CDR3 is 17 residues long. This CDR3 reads CASSQELEGGGYNEQFF.

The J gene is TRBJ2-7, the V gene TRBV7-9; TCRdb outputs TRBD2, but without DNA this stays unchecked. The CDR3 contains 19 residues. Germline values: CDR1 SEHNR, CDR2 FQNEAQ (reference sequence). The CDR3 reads CASSSPWTSGRDTPYEQYF.

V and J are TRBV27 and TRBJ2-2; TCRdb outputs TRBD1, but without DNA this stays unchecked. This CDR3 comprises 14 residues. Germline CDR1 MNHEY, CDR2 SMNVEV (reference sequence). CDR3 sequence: CASSKQGWTGELFF.